What follows are 25 T cell receptor beta chains derived from one specimen sequenced in a study of blood T cell repertoires in COVID-19. Generated by immunoSEQ multiplex PCR, the TCRdb table keeps only in-frame clones and is missing some. The data show over 350,000 clones, with 86% seen just once and over 1.3% held by the top ten. The sample comprised peripheral blood. These receptors were taken from a woman in her thirties with active or convalescent COVID-19.

In the case of this clone: Other DNA sequences in this sample translate to the same CDR3. The chain joins TRBV10-3 to TRBJ1-1; the D gene is possibly TRBD1 (6 bases). CDR1 ENHRY and CDR2 SYGVKD come from the germline V gene. Trimming cost V 6 bases and J 5 bases, with 7 bases left between them. This CDR3 comprises 11 residues. Written as DNA, the CDR3 is TGTGCCATCAGCGGACAGACTGAAGCTTTCTTT. Its translation is CAISGQTEAFF.

This clone appeared a single time. The chain joins TRBV14 to TRBJ2-5; the D gene is possibly TRBD1 (5 bases). Germline CDR1 reads SGHDN; CDR2 reads FVKESK. V was cut by 1 base and J by 2 bases, with 17 bases left in between. The CDR3 is 17 amino acids. The CDR3 spells CASSQGWSRAEQETQYF. CDR3 in DNA: TGTGCCAGCAGCCAAGGGTGGTCCAGGGCCGAACAAGAGACCCAGTACTTC.

The chain employs TRBV28 and TRBJ2-1, with 8 bases fitting TRBD2. Germline V lookup: CDR1 MDHEN, CDR2 SYDVKM. J was trimmed by 6 bases and V by 5 bases; bases with no gene match: 24. This CDR3 spans 20 amino acids. The CDR3 DNA reads as TGTGCCAGCAGTACTATCGCCCCCACCGGGGGGGGGATGATTGTCAATGAGCAGTTCTTC. Its translation is CASSTIAPTGGGMIVNEQFF.

The rearrangement uses TRBV3-1 (or the pseudogene TRBV3-2) and TRBJ2-1; 9 bases line up with TRBD2. CDR1 and CDR2 from the germline V gene are LGHDT and YNNKEL (reference sequence). This CDR3 contains 16 residues. Trimming removed 2 bases from V and 2 bases from J; junction bases left unmatched: 4. CDR3 in amino acids: CASSQPSGNTYNEQFF. The CDR3 DNA sequence: TGTGCCAGCAGCCAACCTAGCGGGAATACCTACAATGAGCAGTTCTTC.

This chain links TRBV10-2 with TRBJ2-7, with TRBD2 as a possible D gene (6 bases). CDR3 length: 17 amino acids. Trimming took 6 bases from V and 0 from J, leaving 21 bases between them. Germline values: CDR1 WSHSY, CDR2 SAAADI. In nucleotides, the CDR3 is TGCGCCAGCAGCAAAACAAGGGGACTTCCGAGCTCCTACGAGCAGTACTTC. Its translation is CASSKTRGLPSSYEQYF.

A word on this clone: The sample contains more than one DNA sequence encoding this CDR3. The V and J genes are TRBV25-1 and TRBJ1-2; TRBD1 might be the D (5 bases). The V end was cut by 6 bases, the J end by 5 bases, with 7 bases between. This CDR3 is built from 11 residues. The germline gives CDR1 MGHDK, CDR2 SYGVNS. The CDR3 DNA follows: TGTGCCAGCAGATCAGGGTATGGCTACACCTTC. Its translation: CASRSGYGYTF.

The V gene is TRBV5-1, the J gene TRBJ2-1; the D is unclear. CDR1 and CDR2 (germline): SGHRS, YFSETQ. This CDR3 contains 13 residues. Between the trimmed V and J ends, which lost 0 bases and 9 bases, there was a span of 10 bases. CDR3 loop: CASSLASRSEQFF. As DNA, the CDR3 is TGCGCCAGCAGCTTGGCTAGTAGGAGTGAGCAGTTCTTC.

This clone appeared a few times. This rearrangement joins TRBV5-6 to TRBJ1-2, with 9 bases that match TRBD1. The germline V gene encodes CDR1 SGHDT and CDR2 YYEEEE. V shed 5 bases and J 7 bases; nucleotides not matched to a gene: 9. CDR3 length equals 14 residues. The CDR3 DNA sequence: TGTGCCAGCAGACAAGACAGGGGGACGTCTGGCTACACCTTC. Translated: CASRQDRGTSGYTF.

The chain uses TRBV11-2 and TRBJ2-7, with 8 bases matching TRBD1. The J segment lost 3 bases and the V segment lost 6 bases, leaving 4 bases of the junction unmatched. The CDR3 is 13 amino acids. Germline V lookup: CDR1 SGHAT, CDR2 FQNNGV. DNA for the CDR3: TGTGCCAGCAGAAATACAGGGGGCTACGAGCAGTACTTC. Residues: CASRNTGGYEQYF. Full variable domain (missing parts from reference TRBV11-2 and TRBJ2-7): EAGVAQSPRYKIIEKRQSVAFWCNPISGHATLYWYQQILGQGPKLLIQFQNNGVVDDSQLPKDRFSAERLKGVDSTLKIQPAKLEDSAVYLCASRNTGGYEQYFGPGTRLTVT.

This clone was seen once. The chain links TRBV19 to TRBJ1-1, with a possible D match to TRBD1 (5 bases). V shed 5 bases and J shed 4 bases, with 17 bases lying between them. This CDR3 has 15 amino acids. Germline V gene lookup returns CDR1 LNHDA and CDR2 SQIVND (reference sequence). CDR3 sequence (DNA): TGTGCCAGTAGTGCTCGGGGGGGATCTTCCACTGAAGCTTTCTTT. It codes for CASSARGGSSTEAFF. Full variable domain (remainder filled in from reference TRBV19 and TRBJ1-1): DGGITQSPKYLFRKEGQNVTLSCEQNLNHDAMYWYRQDPGQGLRLIYYSQIVNDFQKGDIAEGYSVSREKKESFPLTVTSAQKNPTAFYLCASSARGGSSTEAFFGQGTRLTVV.

This chain joins TRBV18 and TRBJ2-3; 9 bases are shared with TRBD2. Germline V lookup: CDR1 KGHSH, CDR2 LQKENI. The CDR3 is 15 amino acids. V trimming: 0 bases; J trimming: 7 bases; junction bases outside the gene matches: 5. CDR3 DNA sequence: TGTGCCAGCTCACCACCGGCGGGGGGGTCGAATACGCAGTATTTT. Its translation is CASSPPAGGSNTQYF.

The chain recombines TRBV6-5 with TRBJ2-2; 7 positions agree with TRBD2. Per the germline V gene, CDR1 is MNHEY and CDR2 is SVGAGI. This CDR3 contains 16 residues. V shed 2 bases and J 4 bases; nucleotides not matched to a gene: 7. The CDR3 sequence: CASSYKRGSATGELFF. The CDR3 coding sequence is TGTGCCAGCAGTTACAAGCGGGGATCGGCCACCGGGGAGCTGTTTTTT.

V is TRBV2 and J is TRBJ1-1; 7 bases are a match to TRBD1. This CDR3 comprises 16 residues. V shed 6 bases and J 7 bases; nucleotides not matched to a gene: 17. Germline loops: CDR1 SNHLY, CDR2 FYNNEI. In nucleotides, the CDR3 is TGTGCCAGCAGACGATCACACGCCGGGACAGAGGATGAAGCTTTCTTT. It yields the protein CASRRSHAGTEDEAFF.

CDR3 nucleotide sequence: TGTGCCAGCAGCCAAGGACAGACAGGGGGCGCCTACGAGCAGTACTTC. The encoded protein is CASSQGQTGGAYEQYF. The chain is built from TRBV3-1 (or the pseudogene TRBV3-2) and TRBJ2-7; 10 bases line up with TRBD1. The CDR3 runs to 16 residues. Germline V gene sequence: CDR1 LGHDT, CDR2 YNNKEL (reference sequence). Trimming at V came to 1 base and at J to 2 bases, leaving 5 bases not matched to a gene.

V and J are TRBV10-2 and TRBJ1-4; the D is unclear. V shed 6 bases and J shed 5 bases, with 10 bases lying between them. Germline V gene lookup returns CDR1 WSHSY and CDR2 SAAADI. CDR3 length: 13 amino acids. In nucleotides, the CDR3 is TGCGCCAGCAGCGCAGGCCGGAATGAAAAACTGTTTTTT. It codes for CASSAGRNEKLFF.

The rearrangement joins TRBV28 to TRBJ2-3; no clear D gene. Germline V gives CDR1 MDHEN, CDR2 SYDVKM. Trimming cost V 4 bases and J 0 bases, with 5 bases left between them. The CDR3 contains 13 residues. CDR3 sequence: CASSYMSTDTQYF. DNA for the CDR3: TGTGCCAGCAGTTATATGAGCACAGATACGCAGTATTTT.

The chain employs TRBV7-2 and TRBJ1-2, with TRBD1 matching over 7 bases. Germline CDR1 is SGHTA and CDR2 is FQGNSA. This CDR3 is 14 amino acids long. Germline trimming cut 4 bases from V and 7 bases from J; bases unmatched to any gene: 9. The CDR3 nucleotides read TGTGCCAGCAGCTCGGGCAGGGGGGAACTTGGCTACACCTTC. It specifies CASSSGRGELGYTF.

The chain recombines TRBV3-1 (or the pseudogene TRBV3-2) with TRBJ2-2, with a tentative D call TRBD2 (6 bases). Germline-derived CDR1 and CDR2 are LGHDT and YNNKEL (reference sequence). Trimming took 4 bases from V and 6 from J, leaving 9 bases between them. This CDR3 is built from 13 residues. The CDR3 region is CASSPGGPGELFF. The CDR3 region has the DNA TGTGCCAGCAGCCCCGGGGGTCCCGGGGAGCTGTTTTTT.

This chain uses TRBV10-3 with TRBJ2-3, with 7 nucleotides matching TRBD1. Germline CDR1 and CDR2: ENHRY and SYGVKD. V was clipped by 5 bases and J by 4 bases; unmatched bases: 3. This CDR3 comprises 13 residues. CDR3 sequence (DNA): TGTGCCATCAGTTGGACAGGACCAGATACGCAGTATTTT. It translates to CAISWTGPDTQYF.

This chain joins TRBV11-2 and TRBJ2-3; 11 positions match TRBD2. There are 15 residues in the CDR3. The junction had 5 bases not matched to a gene; V was cut back by 5 bases and J by 4 bases. Germline V lookup: CDR1 SGHAT, CDR2 FQNNGV. CDR3: CASSPTSGGADTQYF. The CDR3 nucleotides are TGTGCCAGCAGCCCTACTAGCGGGGGAGCAGATACGCAGTATTTT.

V usage is TRBV11-3 and J usage is TRBJ2-3; D possibly corresponds to TRBD2 (7 bases). The CDR3 is made up of 16 amino acids. Germline CDR1 is SGHNT and CDR2 is YENEEA. Trimming removed 4 bases at V and 4 bases at J, with 18 bases between. The CDR3: CASSSLQEGGPDTQYF. CDR3 sequence (DNA): TGTGCCAGCAGCTCCCTCCAGGAGGGGGGGCCAGATACGCAGTATTTT.

The chain combines TRBV19 with TRBJ1-6, with 10 bases lining up with TRBD1. Losses at the gene ends were 9 bases for V and 7 bases for J; bases not matched to a gene: 6. In germline, CDR1 is LNHDA, CDR2 SQIVND (reference sequence). This CDR3 is built from 14 residues. The CDR3 nucleotides are TGTGCCAGCCATGACAGGGGGCTCAATTCACCCCTCCACTTT. This encodes CASHDRGLNSPLHF.

The genes are TRBV7-8 and TRBJ2-1, with D possibly TRBD2 on 6 matching bases. This CDR3 is 14 amino acids long. Germline V gives CDR1 SGHVS, CDR2 FQNEAQ. Deletions cut 0 bases from V and 10 bases from J, with 13 bases between. CDR3 in DNA: TGTGCCAGCAGCTTAGCGCGGGGTGAGCAAGAGCAGTTCTTC. Residues: CASSLARGEQEQFF. The entire variable domain, with the rest obtained from reference TRBV7-8 and TRBJ2-1, is as follows: GAGVSQSPRYKVAKRGQDVALRCDPISGHVSLFWYQQALGQGPEFLTYFQNEAQLDKSGLPSDRFFAERPEGSVSTLKIQRTQQEDSAVYLCASSLARGEQEQFFGPGTRLTVL.

J is TRBJ2-5 and V is TRBV2; a possible D gene is TRBD2 (5 bases). Germline lookup yields CDR1 SNHLY and CDR2 FYNNEI. The V gene lost 6 bases and the J gene lost 2 bases, with 16 bases spanning the gap. The CDR3 has 15 residues. CDR3 sequence: CASSGLAERQETQYF. The CDR3 nucleotides are TGTGCCAGCAGCGGACTTGCGGAGAGGCAAGAGACCCAGTACTTC.

The sample holds one count of this clone. J is TRBJ1-3 and V is TRBV2; D gene uncertain. Trimming removed 7 bases at V and 0 bases at J, with 16 bases between. The length of the CDR3 is 16 residues. The germline gives CDR1 SNHLY, CDR2 FYNNEI. The CDR3 loop is CASTQGSGNSGNTIYF. The DNA for the CDR3 is TGTGCCAGCACCCAAGGGAGTGGGAACTCTGGAAACACCATATATTTT.